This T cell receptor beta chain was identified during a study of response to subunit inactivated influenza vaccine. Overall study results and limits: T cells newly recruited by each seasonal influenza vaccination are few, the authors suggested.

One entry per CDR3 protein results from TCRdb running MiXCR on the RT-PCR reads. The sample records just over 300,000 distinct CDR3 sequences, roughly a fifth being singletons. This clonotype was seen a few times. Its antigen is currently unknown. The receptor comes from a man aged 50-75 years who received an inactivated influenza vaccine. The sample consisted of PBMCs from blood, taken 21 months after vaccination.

The CDR3 region has the DNA TGCGCCAGCAGCCAAGTACTGGGGGGCCGGGGAAGTGGCTACACCTTC. It codes for CASSQVLGGRGSGYTF. The chain combines TRBV4-1 with TRBJ1-2; D possibly corresponds to TRBD1 (6 bases). Germline CDR1 is MGHRA and CDR2 is YSYEKL. The CDR3 consists of 16 residues. V was shortened by 1 base and J by 7 bases, with 19 bases between the two germline ends.